These 22 T cell receptor beta chains came from one sample sequenced in a study of OX40 agonist ivuxolimab in advanced cancers. Clones were sequenced by immunoSEQ multiplex PCR, and TCRdb holds only the in-frame ones, with some missing. Of about 78,000 clones detected, 80% to 90% appear once; the ten largest clones hold roughly 0.26%. Here the sequenced sample was CD4+ or CD8+ T cells sorted from blood, taken in a trial of the OX40 agonist ivuxolimab. The receptors were sampled from an adult with an advanced solid tumor such as melanoma, head and neck, liver or kidney cancer.

V is TRBV7-9 and J is TRBJ2-2; D call uncertain. Trimming took off 3 bases at V and 4 bases at J, with 9 bases between the two ends. The CDR3 totals 14 residues. The germline gives CDR1 SEHNR, CDR2 FQNEAQ (reference sequence). CDR3 protein: CASSLLSGTGELFF. CDR3 nucleotides: TGTGCCAGCAGCTTGCTTTCGGGCACCGGGGAGCTGTTTTTT.

The gene calls are TRBV27 and TRBJ2-1; tentatively, D is TRBD1 (7 bases). Germline V CDR1 and CDR2: MNHEY, SMNVEV (reference sequence). This CDR3 spans 15 amino acids. The V end lost 5 bases, the J end lost 4 bases, and 15 bases lay between the germline ends. CDR3 bases: TGTGCCAGCAGTCGAGGGGGGACAGCATACAATGAGCAGTTCTTC. Translated: CASSRGGTAYNEQFF.

This clone was seen a single time. The chain joins TRBV5-5 to TRBJ1-2; the D is unclear. V was cut by 1 base and J by 8 bases, with 18 bases left in between. The CDR3 is 15 residues long. Germline V gene sequence: CDR1 SGHKS, CDR2 YYEKEE (reference sequence). The CDR3 loop is CASSLSRVGPEGYTF. CDR3 sequence (DNA): TGTGCCAGCAGCTTGTCCCGAGTTGGACCGGAAGGCTACACCTTC.

The chain combines TRBV7-2 with TRBJ2-1; TRBD2 agrees at 8 bases. This CDR3 is built from 14 residues. Germline lookup yields CDR1 SGHTA and CDR2 FQGNSA. Losses at the gene ends were 1 base for V and 15 bases for J; bases not matched to a gene: 11. The CDR3 DNA reads TGTGCCAGCAGCTTAGGTGAGGGTTGGACTAGCTGGTTCTTC. It encodes CASSLGEGWTSWFF.

This clone occurred once. V is TRBV10-1 and J is TRBJ2-3; D might be TRBD2 (5 bases). The V end was cut by 5 bases, the J end by 1 base, with 10 bases between. Germline CDR1 and CDR2: WNHNN and SYGVQD (reference sequence). There are 14 residues in the CDR3. For the CDR3, the DNA is TGCGCCAGCAGTCGTAGTAGCGGCACAGATACGCAGTATTTT. Translation: CASSRSSGTDTQYF.

The chain links TRBV5-1 to TRBJ2-5; the match to TRBD2 covers 9 bases. Germline trimming cut 2 bases from V and 5 bases from J; bases unmatched to any gene: 13. From germline, CDR1 is SGHRS and CDR2 YFSETQ. CDR3 size: 17 residues. The CDR3 protein is CASSLVLAGRSRETQYF. For the CDR3, the DNA is TGCGCCAGCAGCTTAGTTCTAGCGGGAAGGAGCCGGGAGACCCAGTACTTC.

V gene TRBV6-5 combines with J gene TRBJ1-1; 7 bases are shared with TRBD1. V gave up 6 bases and J gave up 8 bases; unmatched junction bases: 6. Germline V gives CDR1 MNHEY, CDR2 SVGAGI. This CDR3 region has 12 residues. In nucleotides, the CDR3 is TGTGCCAGCAGCGCAAACAGGGGAGAAGCTTTCTTT. It specifies CASSANRGEAFF.

The chain couples TRBV27 to TRBJ1-5; possibly TRBD1 for D (6 bases). The CDR3 contains 12 residues. V gave up 4 bases and J gave up 9 bases, with 10 bases separating them. From germline, CDR1 is MNHEY and CDR2 SMNVEV (reference sequence). CDR3 nucleotides: TGTGCCAGCAGTTCCAGGGGCCGGCCCCAGCATTTT. This gives the protein CASSSRGRPQHF.

This clone turned up a few times. The chain links TRBV29-1 to TRBJ2-1; 7 nucleotides match TRBD2. This CDR3 is 13 amino acids long. CDR1 is SQVTM, CDR2 ANQGSEA, per germline. The trim removed 5 bases at V and 4 bases at J, leaving 5 bases unmatched. DNA for the CDR3: TGCAGCGTTACCGGGACTACATACAATGAGCAGTTCTTC. Amino acids: CSVTGTTYNEQFF.

V and J are TRBV6-6 and TRBJ1-2; D is undetermined. CDR3 length: 15 amino acids. From germline, CDR1 is MNHNY and CDR2 SVGAGI (reference sequence). With 5 bases removed from V and 3 bases from J, the gap between germline ends came to 16 bases. CDR3 residues: CASSQHLLRDYGYTF. DNA for the CDR3: TGTGCCAGCAGTCAGCACCTTCTGAGAGACTATGGCTACACCTTC.

V is TRBV28 and J is TRBJ1-5, with D possibly matching TRBD1 (5 bases). Germline V gene sequence: CDR1 MDHEN, CDR2 SYDVKM. V gave up 6 bases and J gave up 0 bases, with 18 bases separating them. This CDR3 is built from 17 residues. CDR3: CASRKRGRLTSNQPQHF. The CDR3 nucleotides read TGTGCCAGCAGAAAAAGGGGAAGACTGACTAGCAATCAGCCCCAGCATTTT.

The chain carries TRBV10-3 and TRBJ1-1, with D possibly TRBD1 on 6 matching bases. Germline CDR1 is ENHRY and CDR2 is SYGVKD. The CDR3 loop spans 14 amino acids. Trimming took 9 bases from V and 4 from J, leaving 18 bases between them. In nucleotides, the CDR3 is TGTGCCATTCGGGACACCGCCCTGGGCACTGAAGCTTTCTTT. It is translated as CAIRDTALGTEAFF.

The chain combines TRBV7-8 with TRBJ1-1; D gene ambiguous. The CDR3 is 13 amino acids. Germline CDR1 is SGHVS and CDR2 is FQNEAQ. The V end lost 5 bases, the J end lost 1 base, and 8 bases lay between the germline ends. The CDR3 here is CASSRQPNTEAFF. As DNA, the CDR3 is TGTGCCAGCAGCCGACAACCGAACACTGAAGCTTTCTTT.

The V call is TRBV7-7, the J call TRBJ2-6; D is uncertain. The CDR3 covers 14 residues. Trimming cost V 7 bases and J 5 bases, with 12 bases left between them. The germline CDR1 and CDR2 sequences are SSHAT and FNYEAQ (reference sequence). CDR3 coding DNA: TGTGCCAGCATGCCACAAAGTCGGGCCAACGTCCTGACTTTC. The encoded protein is CASMPQSRANVLTF.

The V and J genes are TRBV7-2 and TRBJ2-3; maybe TRBD1 (6 bases). The germline V gene has CDR1 SGHTA and CDR2 FQGNSA. This CDR3 has 15 amino acids. V dropped 7 bases and J dropped 3 bases, with 17 bases sitting between them. This CDR3 is CASTNTGLPTDTQYF. The CDR3 region has the DNA TGTGCCAGCACTAATACAGGGCTTCCGACAGATACGCAGTATTTT.

This chain links TRBV5-4 with TRBJ1-2; a weak D match, TRBD1 (5 bases). Germline lookup yields CDR1 SGHNT and CDR2 YYREEE (reference sequence). Trimming cost V 3 bases and J 0 bases, with 9 bases left between them. The CDR3 has 14 residues. CDR3 residues: CASSWGEANYGYTF. For the CDR3, the DNA is TGTGCCAGCAGCTGGGGGGAAGCTAACTATGGCTACACCTTC.

The rearrangement joins TRBV21-1 to TRBJ2-6; TRBD1, the table's D call, was not compared with the DNA. TRBV21-1 is classified as a pseudogene. The CDR3 spans 16 residues. CDR3: CASSKAHQQGANVLTF. CDR3 in DNA: TGTGCCAGCAGCAAAGCCCATCAACAGGGGGCCAACGTCCTGACTTTC.

The rearrangement links TRBV7-2 to TRBJ2-2; TRBD2 matches at 7 bases. The CDR3 loop spans 17 amino acids. Germline V gives CDR1 SGHTA, CDR2 FQGNSA. V gave up 2 bases and J gave up 2 bases; unmatched junction bases: 8. In DNA form, the CDR3 reads TGTGCCAGCAGCTTAAGGTCGGGACTAATTAACACCGGGGAGCTGTTTTTT. As protein: CASSLRSGLINTGELFF. Variable domain in full (rest from reference TRBV7-2 and TRBJ2-2): GAGVSQSPSNKVTEKGKDVELRCDPISGHTALYWYRQSLGQGLEFLIYFQGNSAPDKSGLPSDRFSAERTGGSVSTLTIQRTQQEDSAVYLCASSLRSGLINTGELFFGEGSRLTVL.

The chain carries TRBV5-3 and TRBJ1-2; D uncertain. TRBV5-3 is annotated as an ORF whose role is uncertain. This CDR3 contains 15 residues. With 4 bases removed from V and 2 bases from J, the gap between germline ends came to 15 bases. CDR3 bases: TGTGCCAGAAGCCTCTCCCTGCCGGCAAACTATGGCTACACCTTC. This encodes CARSLSLPANYGYTF.

The gene calls are TRBV5-6 and TRBJ2-3; D unclear. Germline V lookup: CDR1 SGHDT, CDR2 YYEEEE. The CDR3 runs 13 residues. The V end lost 0 bases, the J end lost 1 base, and 3 bases lay between the germline ends. In DNA form, the CDR3 reads TGTGCCAGCAGCTTGGTCGGCACAGATACGCAGTATTTT. The encoded protein is CASSLVGTDTQYF.

The genes are TRBV6-6 and TRBJ2-1, with 7 bases aligning to TRBD2. The V segment lost 7 bases and the J segment 2 bases; nucleotides outside the gene matches: 5. CDR3 length equals 14 residues. Germline CDR1 and CDR2: MNHNY and SVGAGI (reference sequence). The CDR3 region has the DNA TGTGCCAGCAAAAAAGCGGGAACCTACAATGAGCAGTTCTTC. Protein: CASKKAGTYNEQFF.

CDR3 sequence (DNA): TGTGCCAGCAGCAAAGTGCCGGGTTCCTACAATGAGCAGTTCTTC. Its protein product is CASSKVPGSYNEQFF. The gene calls are TRBV21-1 and TRBJ2-1; the table gives TRBD2 as D, unverified against the DNA. TRBV21-1 constitutes a pseudogene. The length of the CDR3 is 15 residues.